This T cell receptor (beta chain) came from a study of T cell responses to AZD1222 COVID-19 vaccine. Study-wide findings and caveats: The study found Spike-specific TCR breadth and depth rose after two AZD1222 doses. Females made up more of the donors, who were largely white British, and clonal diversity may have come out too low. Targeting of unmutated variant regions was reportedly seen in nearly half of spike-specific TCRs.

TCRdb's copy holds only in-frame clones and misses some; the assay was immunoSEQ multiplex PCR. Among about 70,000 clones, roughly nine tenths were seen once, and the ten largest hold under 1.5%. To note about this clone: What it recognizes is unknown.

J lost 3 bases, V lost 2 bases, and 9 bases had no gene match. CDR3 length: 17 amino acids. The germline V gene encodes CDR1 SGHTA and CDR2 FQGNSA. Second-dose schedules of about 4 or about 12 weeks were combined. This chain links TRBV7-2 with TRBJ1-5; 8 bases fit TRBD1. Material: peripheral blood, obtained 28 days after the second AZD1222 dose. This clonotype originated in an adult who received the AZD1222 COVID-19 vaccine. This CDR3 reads CASSLSGGARNNQPQHF. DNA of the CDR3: TGTGCCAGCAGCTTATCAGGGGGCGCACGGAACAATCAGCCCCAGCATTTT.